The entry below gives a single T cell receptor beta chain sequence along with its context. Under the authors' procedure: The assay estimated nucleated cells by amplifying reference gene primers. Generated by immunoSEQ multiplex PCR, the TCRdb table keeps only in-frame clones and is missing some. From that table come the V and J calls and clone size; the DNA was used to work out D and trimming. The sample holds around 100,000 clones; around four fifths are singletons and the top ten take roughly 29%. These data are taken from a study of blood T cell repertoires in COVID-19. Study summary: Whether acute or convalescent, the COVID-19 samples came from the United States, Italy and Spain. Sources were T cells, B-cell-depleted T cells, or PBMCs; the material itself was cDNA or gDNA.

CDR1 and CDR2 (germline): SGHRS, YFSETQ. Trimming removed 4 bases at V and 7 bases at J, with 15 bases between. This CDR3 has 14 amino acids. Specimen: peripheral blood. This receptor was taken from a man aged 70 or older with active or convalescent COVID-19. The J gene is TRBJ1-5, the V gene TRBV5-1; D is perhaps TRBD1 (5 bases). Here the CDR3 DNA reads TGCGCCAGCAGCCCGGGCGGGGCTGGGCAGCCCCAGCATTTT. Translation gives CASSPGGAGQPQHF. Complete variable domain (other parts from reference TRBV5-1 and TRBJ1-5): KAGVTQTPRYLIKTRGQQVTLSCSPISGHRSVSWYQQTPGQGLQFLFEYFSETQRNKGNFPGRFSGRQFSNSRSEMNVSTLELGDSALYLCASSPGGAGQPQHFGDGTRLSIL.